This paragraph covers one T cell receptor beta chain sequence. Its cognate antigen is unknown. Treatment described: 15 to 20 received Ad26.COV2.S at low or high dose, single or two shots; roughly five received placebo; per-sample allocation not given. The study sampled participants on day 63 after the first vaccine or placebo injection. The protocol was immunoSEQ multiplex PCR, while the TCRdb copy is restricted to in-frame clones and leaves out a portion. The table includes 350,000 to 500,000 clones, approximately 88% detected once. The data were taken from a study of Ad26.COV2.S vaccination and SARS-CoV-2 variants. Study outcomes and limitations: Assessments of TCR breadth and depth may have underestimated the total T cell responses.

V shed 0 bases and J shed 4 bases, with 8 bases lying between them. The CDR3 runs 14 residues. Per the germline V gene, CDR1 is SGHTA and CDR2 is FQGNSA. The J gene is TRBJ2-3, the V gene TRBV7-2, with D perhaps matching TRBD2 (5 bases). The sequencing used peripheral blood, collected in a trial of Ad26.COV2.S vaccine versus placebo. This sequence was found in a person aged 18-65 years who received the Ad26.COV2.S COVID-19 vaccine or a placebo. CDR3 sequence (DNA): TGTGCCAGCAGCTTAGCGCCTAGCCCAGATACGCAGTATTTT. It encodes CASSLAPSPDTQYF.